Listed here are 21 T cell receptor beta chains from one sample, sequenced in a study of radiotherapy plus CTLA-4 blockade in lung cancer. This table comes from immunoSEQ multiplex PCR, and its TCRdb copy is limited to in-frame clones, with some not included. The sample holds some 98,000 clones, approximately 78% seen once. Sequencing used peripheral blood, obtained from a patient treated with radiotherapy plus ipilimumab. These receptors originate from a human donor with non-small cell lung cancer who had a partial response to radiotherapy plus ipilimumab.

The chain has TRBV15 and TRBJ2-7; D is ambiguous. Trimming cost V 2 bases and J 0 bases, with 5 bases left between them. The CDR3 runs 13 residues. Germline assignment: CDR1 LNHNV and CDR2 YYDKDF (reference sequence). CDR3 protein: CATSRQVSYEQYF. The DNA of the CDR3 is TGTGCCACCAGCAGACAGGTCTCCTACGAGCAGTACTTC.

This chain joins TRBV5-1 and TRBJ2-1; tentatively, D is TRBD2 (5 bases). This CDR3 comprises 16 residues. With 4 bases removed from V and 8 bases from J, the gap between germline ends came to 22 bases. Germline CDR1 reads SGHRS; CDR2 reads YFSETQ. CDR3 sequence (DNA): TGCGCCAGCAGCATCATTGGGGAGTTCGATCGGGATGAGCAGTTCTTC. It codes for CASSIIGEFDRDEQFF.

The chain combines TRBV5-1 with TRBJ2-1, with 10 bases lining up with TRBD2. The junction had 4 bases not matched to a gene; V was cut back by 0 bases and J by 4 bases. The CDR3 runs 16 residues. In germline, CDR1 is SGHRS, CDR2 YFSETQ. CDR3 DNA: TGCGCCAGCAGCTTGGTGGCTAGCGGGAGTTACAATGAGCAGTTCTTC. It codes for CASSLVASGSYNEQFF.

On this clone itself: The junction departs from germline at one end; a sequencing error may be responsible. CDR3 bases: TGTGCCAGTAGCTCAGGGGGCGATTGGGGCTACACCTTC. Protein: CASSSGGDWGYTF. The rearrangement links TRBV7-6 to TRBJ1-2; 8 nucleotides line up with TRBD1. CDR1 is SGHVS and CDR2 is FNYEAQ in the germline V gene. The CDR3 runs 13 residues.

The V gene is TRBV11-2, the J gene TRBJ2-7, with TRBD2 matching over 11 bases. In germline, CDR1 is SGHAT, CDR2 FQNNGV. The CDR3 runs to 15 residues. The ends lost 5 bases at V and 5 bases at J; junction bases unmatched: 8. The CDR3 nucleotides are TGTGCCAGCAGCCCGTTCGGGACTAGCGGCGACGAGCAGTACTTC. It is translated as CASSPFGTSGDEQYF.

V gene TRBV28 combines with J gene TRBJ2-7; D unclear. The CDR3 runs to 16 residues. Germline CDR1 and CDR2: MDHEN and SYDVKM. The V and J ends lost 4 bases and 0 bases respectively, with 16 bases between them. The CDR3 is CASSSAVAASSYEQYF. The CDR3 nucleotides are TGTGCCAGCAGTTCCGCCGTGGCGGCAAGCTCCTACGAGCAGTACTTC.

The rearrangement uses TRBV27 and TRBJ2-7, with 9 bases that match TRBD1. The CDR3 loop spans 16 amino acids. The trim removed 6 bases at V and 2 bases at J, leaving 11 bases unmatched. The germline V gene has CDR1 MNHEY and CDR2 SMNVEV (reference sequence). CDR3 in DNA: TGTGCCAGCAGCCGACCTGGGACAGGGAGGACCTACGAGCAGTACTTC. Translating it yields CASSRPGTGRTYEQYF.

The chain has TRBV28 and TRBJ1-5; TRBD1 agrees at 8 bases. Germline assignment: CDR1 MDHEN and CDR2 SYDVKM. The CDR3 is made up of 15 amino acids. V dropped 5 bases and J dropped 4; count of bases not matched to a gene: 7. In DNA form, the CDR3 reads TGTGCCAGCAGTGTCCGAACAGGGGGGAATCAGCCCCAGCATTTT. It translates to CASSVRTGGNQPQHF.

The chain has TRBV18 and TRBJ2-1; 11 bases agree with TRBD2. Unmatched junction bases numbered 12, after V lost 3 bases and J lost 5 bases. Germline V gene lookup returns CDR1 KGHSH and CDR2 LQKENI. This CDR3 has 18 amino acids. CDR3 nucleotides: TGTGCCAGCTCACCGATTATCACTAGCGGGAGCTTGGACAATGAGCAGTTCTTC. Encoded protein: CASSPIITSGSLDNEQFF. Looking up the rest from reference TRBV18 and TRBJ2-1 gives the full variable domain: NAGVMQNPRHLVRRRGQEARLRCSPMKGHSHVYWYRQLPEEGLKFMVYLQKENIIDESGMPKERFSAEFPKEGPSILRIQQVVRGDSAAYFCASSPIITSGSLDNEQFFGPGTRLTVL.

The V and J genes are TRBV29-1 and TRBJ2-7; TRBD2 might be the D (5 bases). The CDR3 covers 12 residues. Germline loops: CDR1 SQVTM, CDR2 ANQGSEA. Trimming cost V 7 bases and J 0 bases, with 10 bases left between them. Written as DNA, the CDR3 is TGCAGCGCCGTAGCGAGCTCCTACGAGCAGTACTTC. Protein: CSAVASSYEQYF.

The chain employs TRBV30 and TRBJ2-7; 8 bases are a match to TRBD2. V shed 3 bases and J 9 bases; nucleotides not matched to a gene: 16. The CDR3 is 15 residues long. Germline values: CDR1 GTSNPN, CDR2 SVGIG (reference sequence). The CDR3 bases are TGTGCCTGGAGCTCCGAACGAGCCCGAGGGACTAGGCAGTACTTC. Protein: CAWSSERARGTRQYF.

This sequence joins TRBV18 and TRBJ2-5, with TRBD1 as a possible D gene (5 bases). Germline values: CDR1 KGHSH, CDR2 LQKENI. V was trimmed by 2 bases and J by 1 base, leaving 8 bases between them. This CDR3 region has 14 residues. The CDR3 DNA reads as TGTGCCAGCTCACCATCCAGGGCCCAAGAGACCCAGTACTTC. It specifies CASSPSRAQETQYF.

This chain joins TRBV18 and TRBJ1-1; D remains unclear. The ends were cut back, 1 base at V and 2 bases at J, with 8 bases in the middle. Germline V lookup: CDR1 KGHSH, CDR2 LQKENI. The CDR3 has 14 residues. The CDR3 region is CASSPLSQNTEAFF. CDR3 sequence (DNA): TGTGCCAGCTCACCACTTTCCCAAAACACTGAAGCTTTCTTT.

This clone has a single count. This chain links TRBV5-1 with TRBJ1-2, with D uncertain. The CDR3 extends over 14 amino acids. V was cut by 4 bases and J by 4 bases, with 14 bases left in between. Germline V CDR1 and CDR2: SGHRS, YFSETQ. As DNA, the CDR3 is TGCGCCAGCAGCCCGATTGGCGGTGGCTATGGCTACACCTTC. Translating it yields CASSPIGGGYGYTF.

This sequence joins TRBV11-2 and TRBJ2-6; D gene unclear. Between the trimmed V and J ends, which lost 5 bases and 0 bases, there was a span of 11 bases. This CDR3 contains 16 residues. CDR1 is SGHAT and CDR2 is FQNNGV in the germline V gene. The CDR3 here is CASSHLQSSGANVLTF. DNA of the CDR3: TGTGCCAGCAGCCACCTACAGAGCTCTGGGGCCAACGTCCTGACTTTC.

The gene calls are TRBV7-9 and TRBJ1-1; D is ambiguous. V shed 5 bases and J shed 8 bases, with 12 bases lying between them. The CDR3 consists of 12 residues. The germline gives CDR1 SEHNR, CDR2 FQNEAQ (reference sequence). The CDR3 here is CASSPGGREAFF. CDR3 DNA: TGTGCCAGCAGCCCCGGAGGACGGGAAGCTTTCTTT.

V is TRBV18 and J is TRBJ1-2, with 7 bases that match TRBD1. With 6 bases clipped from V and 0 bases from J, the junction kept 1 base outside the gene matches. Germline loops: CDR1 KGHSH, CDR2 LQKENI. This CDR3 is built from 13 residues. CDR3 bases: TGTGCCAGCTCCCAGGGGGCTAACTATGGCTACACCTTC. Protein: CASSQGANYGYTF.

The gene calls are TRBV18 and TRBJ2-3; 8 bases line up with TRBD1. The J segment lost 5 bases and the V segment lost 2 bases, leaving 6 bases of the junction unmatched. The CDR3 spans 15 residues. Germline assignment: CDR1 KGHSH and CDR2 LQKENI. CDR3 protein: CASSPSGGSQDTQYF. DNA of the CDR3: TGTGCCAGCTCACCATCAGGGGGCTCCCAAGATACGCAGTATTTT.

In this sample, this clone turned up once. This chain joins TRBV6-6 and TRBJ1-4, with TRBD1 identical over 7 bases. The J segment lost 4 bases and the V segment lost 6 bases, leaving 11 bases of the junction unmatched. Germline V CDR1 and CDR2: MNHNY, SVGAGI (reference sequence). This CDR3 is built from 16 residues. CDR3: CASSRQGAQNNEKLFF. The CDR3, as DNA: TGTGCCAGCAGCCGACAGGGAGCCCAAAATAATGAAAAACTGTTTTTT.

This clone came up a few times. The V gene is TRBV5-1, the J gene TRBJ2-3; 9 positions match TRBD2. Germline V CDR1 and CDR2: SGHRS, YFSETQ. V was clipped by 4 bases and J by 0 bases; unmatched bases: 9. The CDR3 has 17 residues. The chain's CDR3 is CASSIRREGLSTDTQYF. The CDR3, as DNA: TGCGCCAGCAGCATCCGGCGGGAGGGCCTCAGCACAGATACGCAGTATTTT.

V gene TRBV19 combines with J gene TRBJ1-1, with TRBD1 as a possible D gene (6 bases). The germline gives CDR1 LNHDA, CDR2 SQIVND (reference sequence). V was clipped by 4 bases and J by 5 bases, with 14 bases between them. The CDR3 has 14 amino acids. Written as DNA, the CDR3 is TGTGCCAGTAGTACCCGGACAGCAGGGACTGAAGCTTTCTTT. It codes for CASSTRTAGTEAFF.